This TCR beta chain was captured by sequencing in a study of cytomegalovirus exposure and HLA in healthy donors. Study results and limitations: Donors belonging to an Asian-associated ancestry cluster reportedly showed fewer N-insertions in productive TCRs than the roughly 700-donor mean, according to what a later analysis found.

CDR1 is LNHDA, CDR2 SQIVND, per germline (reference sequence). V lost 1 base and J lost 4, with 8 bases in between. The CDR3 is made up of 14 amino acids. Comments on this clone: Its antigen is unidentified.

Primers: 60 Vbeta forward and 13 Jbeta reverse. Only in-frame clones appear in the TCRdb table, and some are missing; sequencing was by immunoSEQ multiplex PCR. In the table there are roughly 97,000 clones, over 75% of which are singletons. The sequence came from a man aged 55 to 69 in good health and CMV-seropositive. The chain has TRBV19 and TRBJ2-1, with D maybe TRBD1 (5 bases). The sequenced material came from PBMCs. As DNA, the CDR3 is TGTGCCAGTAGTATAGGTCAGGGTTACAATGAGCAGTTCTTC. This gives the protein CASSIGQGYNEQFF.